Reported below is one T cell receptor (beta chain). Its antigen has not been determined. No base-level quality is on record; no much larger clone is a single base apart. This sample was taken from a study of post-analysis software for immune sequencing data (dated by TCRdb to between 2015 and 2017). For the wider study: The recorded disease courses included relapsing-remitting, secondary progressive and progressive-relapsing multiple sclerosis, and some patients had no subtype annotation. A subset of samples was prepared in parallel using single-end sample barcoding, then pooled and co-amplified after Illumina adapter ligation. The multiple sclerosis patient repertoires were compared with some twelve previously published healthy control repertoires from donors aged roughly 6 to 25 years.

TCR beta repertoires were profiled from peripheral blood of 13 young patients with multiple sclerosis to demonstrate the VDJtools post-analysis software. Multiple sclerosis patients were children and adolescents aged about 6 to 15 years. The study at large found these results: Patients showed significantly higher frequencies than controls for five TRBV segments, among them TRBV5-6, TRBV5-1 and TRBV20-1. Compared with controls, multiple sclerosis patients had significantly lower normalized Chao1 diversity, a finding suggesting substantial peripheral T-cell clonal expansion. The control group was slightly older than the multiple sclerosis patient group. Direct clustering with F measure revealed strong co-clustering of samples prepared in the same batch, which led to a batch-effect correction.

Libraries came from PCR. Sequencing instrument: Illumina HiSeq 2500. To reduce PCR and sequencing biases, unique molecular identifiers were incorporated into the TCR beta cDNA libraries. Per 1 to 10 million input T cells, approximately 500,000 cDNA molecules were obtained, such that each molecule approximated one T cell. Patient libraries were prepared and sequenced with the same protocol used for the earlier healthy control dataset. Within a given batch, samples were prepared together, multiplexed and sequenced on the same HiSeq lane. For the original study's pipeline: Raw barcoded reads were processed with MIGEC, discarding single-read molecular identifier groups before consensus assembly and CDR3 extraction. VDJtools was used for post-analysis of the clonotype tables, with diversity normalized by down-sampling every dataset to the smallest sample size. To correct batch-related cross-sample contamination, repertoire overlap clustering matched CDR3 amino acid sequences but not nucleotide sequences. TCRdb reprocessed the public reads (quality trimming at Q25 with fastp, clone calling with MiXCR) and kept in-frame beta chains. Each CDR3 protein appears once, grouped with its most common genes and DNA. Here the V and J calls rest on TCRdb's processing, not on the authors' analysis. This sample comprises about 540,000 distinct CDR3 sequences, around 34% of them detected only once. The ten biggest clones cover 5% to 6% of the sample.

Based on the germline V gene (reference sequence), the CDR1 and CDR2 sequences are DFQATT and SNEGSKA. V was cut back by 0 bases and J by 4 bases, leaving a gap of 7 bases between them. There are 13 amino acids in the CDR3, from cysteine to phenylalanine inclusive. The CDR3 DNA has 39 bases and is translated from base 1. The sequence is built from TRBV20-1 and TRBJ1-5, with the identity of the D gene unclear. The receptor was isolated from a girl under 18 with multiple sclerosis. Material: blood. The CDR3 sequence is CSARDPGNQPQHF. The DNA sequence is given as TGCAGTGCTAGAGACCCGGGGAATCAGCCCCAGCATTTT.